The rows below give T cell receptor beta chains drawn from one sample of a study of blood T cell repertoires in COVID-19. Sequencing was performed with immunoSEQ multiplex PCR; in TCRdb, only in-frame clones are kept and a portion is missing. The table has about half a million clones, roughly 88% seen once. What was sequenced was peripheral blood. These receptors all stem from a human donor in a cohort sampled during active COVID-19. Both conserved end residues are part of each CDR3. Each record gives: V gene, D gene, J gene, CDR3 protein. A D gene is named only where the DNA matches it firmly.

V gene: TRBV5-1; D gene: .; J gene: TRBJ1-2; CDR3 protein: CASSLDVDRFYGYTF
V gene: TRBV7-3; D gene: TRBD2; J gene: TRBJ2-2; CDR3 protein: CASSAGTSGISGELFF
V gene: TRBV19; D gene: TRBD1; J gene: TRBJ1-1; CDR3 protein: CASSIAIHRPGQGNTEAFF
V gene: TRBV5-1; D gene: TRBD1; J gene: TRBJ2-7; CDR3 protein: CASRTTGVSSYEQYF
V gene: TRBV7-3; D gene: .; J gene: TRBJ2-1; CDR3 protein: CASSAFTSIHYNEQFF
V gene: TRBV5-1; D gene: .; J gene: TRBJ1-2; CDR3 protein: CASSLVGGSYFDYGYTF
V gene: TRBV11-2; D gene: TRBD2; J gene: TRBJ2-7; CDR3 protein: CASSRVQASGIYEQYF
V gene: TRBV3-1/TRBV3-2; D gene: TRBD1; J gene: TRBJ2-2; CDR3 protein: CASSQRQGKGTGELFF
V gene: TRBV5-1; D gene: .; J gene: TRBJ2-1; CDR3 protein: CASSGRTGSSYNEQFF
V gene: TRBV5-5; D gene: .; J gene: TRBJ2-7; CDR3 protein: CASSAGQGAPAEQYF
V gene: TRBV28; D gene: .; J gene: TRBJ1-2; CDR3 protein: CASHDSGLNYGYTF
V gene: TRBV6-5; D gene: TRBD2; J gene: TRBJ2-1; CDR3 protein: CASSSPAGGPGEQFF
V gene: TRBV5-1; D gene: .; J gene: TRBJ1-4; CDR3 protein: CASSSDRLNEKLFF
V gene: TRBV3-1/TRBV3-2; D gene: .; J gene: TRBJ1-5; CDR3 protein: CASSQDPGVKPQHF
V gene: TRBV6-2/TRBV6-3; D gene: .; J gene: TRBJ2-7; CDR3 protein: CASSGGIVLYEQYF
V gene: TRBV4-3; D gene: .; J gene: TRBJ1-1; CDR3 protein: CASSQDLGGFEAFF
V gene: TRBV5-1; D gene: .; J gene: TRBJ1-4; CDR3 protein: CASSREGTNEKLFF
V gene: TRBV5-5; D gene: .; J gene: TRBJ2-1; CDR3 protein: CASSLEAGRYEQFF
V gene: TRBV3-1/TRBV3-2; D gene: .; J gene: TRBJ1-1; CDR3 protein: CASSPTGWDTEAFF
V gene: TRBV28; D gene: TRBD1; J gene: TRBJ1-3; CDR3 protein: CASSGQGRRNTIYF
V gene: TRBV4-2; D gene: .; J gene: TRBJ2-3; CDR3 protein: CASSQVETDTQYF
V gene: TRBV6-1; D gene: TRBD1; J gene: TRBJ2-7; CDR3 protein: CASSEAPGTVYEQYF
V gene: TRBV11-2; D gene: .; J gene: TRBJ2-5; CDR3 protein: CASSLGVAAETQYF
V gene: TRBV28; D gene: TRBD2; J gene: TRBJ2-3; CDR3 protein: CASSFGTSGRGADTQYF
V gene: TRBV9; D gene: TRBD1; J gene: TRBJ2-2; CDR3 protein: CASSVVPGGDRGDTGELFF
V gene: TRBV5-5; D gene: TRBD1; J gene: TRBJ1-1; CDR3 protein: CASSLAEGAMNTEAFF
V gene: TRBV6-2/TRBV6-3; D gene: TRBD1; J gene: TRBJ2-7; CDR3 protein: CASSYDRDYEQYF
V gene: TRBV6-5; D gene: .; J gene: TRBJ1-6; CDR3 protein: CATRERENSPLHF
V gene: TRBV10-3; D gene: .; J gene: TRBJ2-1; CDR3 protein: CAISDGREVGDEQFF
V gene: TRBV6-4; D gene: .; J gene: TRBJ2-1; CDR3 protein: CASSEAGEQFF
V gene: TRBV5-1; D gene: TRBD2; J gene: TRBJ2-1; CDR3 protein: CASSFSGSSGEQFF
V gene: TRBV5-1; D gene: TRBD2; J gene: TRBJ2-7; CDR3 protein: CASSFGLAGAYEQYF
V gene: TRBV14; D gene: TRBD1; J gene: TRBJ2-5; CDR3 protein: CASSHTWTGQETQYF
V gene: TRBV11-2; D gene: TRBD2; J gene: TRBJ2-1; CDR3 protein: CASSQGLALYNEQFF
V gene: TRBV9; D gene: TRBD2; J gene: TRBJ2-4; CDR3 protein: CASSEVSGKAKNIQYF
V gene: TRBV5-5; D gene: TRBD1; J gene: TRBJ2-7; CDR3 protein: CASSLDRDRGVDEQYF
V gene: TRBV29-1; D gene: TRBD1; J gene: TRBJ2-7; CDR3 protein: CSVGQGLDEQYF
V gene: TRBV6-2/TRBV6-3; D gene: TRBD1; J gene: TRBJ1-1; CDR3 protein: CASSHQDRDTEAFF
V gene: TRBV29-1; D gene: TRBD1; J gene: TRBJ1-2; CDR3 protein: CSAERGTGDGYTF
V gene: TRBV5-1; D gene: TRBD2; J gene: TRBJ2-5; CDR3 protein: CASSLGTSGNLETQYF
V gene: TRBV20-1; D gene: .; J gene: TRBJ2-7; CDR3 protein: CSASQQSGSYEQYF
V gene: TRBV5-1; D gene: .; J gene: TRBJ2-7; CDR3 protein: CASSRDSDSYEQYF
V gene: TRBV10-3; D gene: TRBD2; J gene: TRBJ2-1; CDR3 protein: CAISDSGLAGYNEQFF
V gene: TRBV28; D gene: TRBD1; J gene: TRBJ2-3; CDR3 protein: CASSLQGISTDTQYF
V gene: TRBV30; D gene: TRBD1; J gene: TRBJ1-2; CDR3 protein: CAWSDRGIDYGYTF
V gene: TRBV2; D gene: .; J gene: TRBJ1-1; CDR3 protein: CASSLNRVNTEAFF
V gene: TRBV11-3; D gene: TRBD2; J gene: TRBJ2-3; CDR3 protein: CASSPSGSITDTQYF
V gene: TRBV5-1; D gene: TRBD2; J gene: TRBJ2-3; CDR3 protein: CASSPPFGGGDTQYF
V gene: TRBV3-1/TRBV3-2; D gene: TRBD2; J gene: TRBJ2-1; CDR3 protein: CASSRSGTSGHEQFF
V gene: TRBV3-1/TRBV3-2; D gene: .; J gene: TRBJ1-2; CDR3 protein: CASSHPELGGYTF
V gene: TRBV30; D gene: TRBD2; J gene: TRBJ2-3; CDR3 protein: CAWTQRGLAGGGTQYF
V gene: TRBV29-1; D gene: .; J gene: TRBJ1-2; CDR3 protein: CSVEWGQTGYGYTF
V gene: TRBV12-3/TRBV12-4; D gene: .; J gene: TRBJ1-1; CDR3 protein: CASSLRQSTEAFF
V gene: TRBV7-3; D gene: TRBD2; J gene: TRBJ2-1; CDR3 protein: CASSHGTSGRRGNEQFF